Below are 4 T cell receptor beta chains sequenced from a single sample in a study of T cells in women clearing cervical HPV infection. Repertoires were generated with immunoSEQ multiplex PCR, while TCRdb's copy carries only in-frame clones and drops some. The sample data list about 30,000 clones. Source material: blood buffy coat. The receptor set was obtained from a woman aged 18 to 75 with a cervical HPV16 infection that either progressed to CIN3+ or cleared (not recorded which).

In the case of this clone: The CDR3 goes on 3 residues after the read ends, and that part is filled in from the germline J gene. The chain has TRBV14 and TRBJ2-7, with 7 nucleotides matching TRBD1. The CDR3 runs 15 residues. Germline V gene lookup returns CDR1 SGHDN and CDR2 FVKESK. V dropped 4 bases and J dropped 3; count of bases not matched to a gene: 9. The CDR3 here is CASSLRDRGNYEQYF. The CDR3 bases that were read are TGTGCCAGCAGCCTCCGGGACAGAGGTAACTACGAG.

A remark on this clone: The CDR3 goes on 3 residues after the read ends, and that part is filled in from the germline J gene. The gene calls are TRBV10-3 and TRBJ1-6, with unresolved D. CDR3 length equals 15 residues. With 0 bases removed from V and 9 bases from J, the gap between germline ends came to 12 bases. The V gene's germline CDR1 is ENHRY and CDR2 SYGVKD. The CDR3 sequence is CAISESLGSGSPLHF. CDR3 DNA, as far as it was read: TGTGCCATCAGTGAGTCGTTAGGCAGCGGTTCACCC.

CDR3 protein: CASRRGMNEKLFF. Incomplete CDR3 DNA: TGTGCCAGCAGAAGGGGGATGAATGAAAAA. The chain employs TRBV28 and TRBJ1-4; D might be TRBD1 (6 bases). The read terminates 3 residues before the CDR3 end, so the remaining end is supplied by the germline J gene. The CDR3 extends over 13 amino acids. Germline V gene lookup returns CDR1 MDHEN and CDR2 SYDVKM. The germline V and J ends were trimmed by 6 bases and 5 bases, with 10 bases remaining between them.

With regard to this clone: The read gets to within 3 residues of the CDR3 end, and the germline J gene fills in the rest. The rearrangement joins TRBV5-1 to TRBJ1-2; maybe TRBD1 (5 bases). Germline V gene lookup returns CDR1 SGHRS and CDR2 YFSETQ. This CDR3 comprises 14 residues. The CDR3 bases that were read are TGCGCCAGCAGCCCCGAGGTGGGGGGGAGAGGC. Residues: CASSPEVGGRG. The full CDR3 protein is CASSPEVGGRGYTF.